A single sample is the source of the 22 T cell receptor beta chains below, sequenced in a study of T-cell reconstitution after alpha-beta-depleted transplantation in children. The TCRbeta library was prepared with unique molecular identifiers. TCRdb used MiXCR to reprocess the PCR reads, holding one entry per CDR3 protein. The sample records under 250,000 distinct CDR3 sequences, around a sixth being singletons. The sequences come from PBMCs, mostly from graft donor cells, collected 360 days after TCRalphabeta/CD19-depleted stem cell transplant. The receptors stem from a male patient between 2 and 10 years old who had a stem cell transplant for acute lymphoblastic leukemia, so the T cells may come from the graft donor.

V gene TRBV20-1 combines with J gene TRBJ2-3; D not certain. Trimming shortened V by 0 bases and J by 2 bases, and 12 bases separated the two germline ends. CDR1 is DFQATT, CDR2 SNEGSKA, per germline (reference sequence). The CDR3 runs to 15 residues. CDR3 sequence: CSARERQELTDTQYF. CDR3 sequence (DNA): TGCAGTGCTAGAGAACGGCAGGAACTCACAGATACGCAGTATTTT.

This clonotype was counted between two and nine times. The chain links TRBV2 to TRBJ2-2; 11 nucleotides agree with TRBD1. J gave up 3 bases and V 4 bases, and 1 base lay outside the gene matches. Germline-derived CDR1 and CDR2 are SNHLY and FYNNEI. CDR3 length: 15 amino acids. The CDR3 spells CASSAGQGDTGELFF. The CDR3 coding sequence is TGTGCCAGCAGTGCGGGACAGGGGGACACCGGGGAGCTGTTTTTT.

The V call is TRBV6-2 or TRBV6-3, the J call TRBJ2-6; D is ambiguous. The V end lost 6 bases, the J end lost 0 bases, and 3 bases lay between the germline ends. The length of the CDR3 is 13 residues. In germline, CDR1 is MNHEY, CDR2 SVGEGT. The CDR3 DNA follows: TGTGCCAGCAGCGGCTCTGGGGCCAACGTCCTGACTTTC. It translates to CASSGSGANVLTF.

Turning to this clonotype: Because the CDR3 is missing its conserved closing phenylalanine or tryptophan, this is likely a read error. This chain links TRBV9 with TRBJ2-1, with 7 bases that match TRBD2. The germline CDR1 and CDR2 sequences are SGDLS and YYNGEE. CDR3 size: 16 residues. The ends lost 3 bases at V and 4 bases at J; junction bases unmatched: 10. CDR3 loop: CASSARAGSLYNEQFI. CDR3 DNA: TGTGCCAGCAGCGCCAGAGCGGGGTCTCTATACAATGAGCAGTTCATC.

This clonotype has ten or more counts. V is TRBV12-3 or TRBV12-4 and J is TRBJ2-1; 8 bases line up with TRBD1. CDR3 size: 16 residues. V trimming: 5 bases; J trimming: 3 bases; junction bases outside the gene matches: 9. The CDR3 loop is CASSDSRDRYYNEQFF. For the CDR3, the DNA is TGTGCCAGCAGTGACTCTAGGGACAGGTACTACAATGAGCAGTTCTTC.

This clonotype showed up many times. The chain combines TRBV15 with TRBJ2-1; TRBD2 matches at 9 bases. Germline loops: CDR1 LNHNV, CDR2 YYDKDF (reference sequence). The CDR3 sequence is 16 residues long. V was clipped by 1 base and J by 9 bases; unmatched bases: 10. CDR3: CATSRVPRGGASEQFF. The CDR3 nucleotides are TGTGCCACCAGCAGAGTACCTCGCGGGGGGGCTAGTGAGCAGTTCTTC.

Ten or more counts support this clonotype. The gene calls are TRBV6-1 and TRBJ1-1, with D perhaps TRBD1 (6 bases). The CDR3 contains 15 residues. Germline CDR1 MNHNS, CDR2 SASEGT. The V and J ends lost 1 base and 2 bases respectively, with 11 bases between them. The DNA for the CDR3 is TGTGCCAGCAGTGAAGGGGGACATCTAAACACTGAAGCTTTCTTT. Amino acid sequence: CASSEGGHLNTEAFF.

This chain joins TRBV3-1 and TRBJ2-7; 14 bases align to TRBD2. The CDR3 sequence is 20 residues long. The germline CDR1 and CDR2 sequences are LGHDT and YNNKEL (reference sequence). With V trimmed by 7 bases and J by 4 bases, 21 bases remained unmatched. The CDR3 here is CASMRTPPGTSGGDGYEQYF. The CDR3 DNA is TGTGCCAGCATGCGAACACCACCCGGGACTAGCGGGGGAGATGGGTACGAGCAGTACTTC.

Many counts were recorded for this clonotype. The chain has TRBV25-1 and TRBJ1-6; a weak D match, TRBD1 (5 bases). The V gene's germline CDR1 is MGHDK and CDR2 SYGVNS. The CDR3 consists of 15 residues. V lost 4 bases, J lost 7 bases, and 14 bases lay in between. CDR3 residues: CASSGGPNWNSPLHF. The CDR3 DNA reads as TGTGCCAGCAGTGGGGGCCCAAACTGGAATTCACCCCTCCACTTT.

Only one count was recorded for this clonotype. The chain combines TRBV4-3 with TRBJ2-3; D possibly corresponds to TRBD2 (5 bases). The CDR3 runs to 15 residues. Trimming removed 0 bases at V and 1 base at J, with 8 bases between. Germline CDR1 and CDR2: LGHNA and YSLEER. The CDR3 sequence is CASSQERAGTDTQYF. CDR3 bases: TGCGCCAGCAGCCAAGAGAGGGCCGGCACAGATACGCAGTATTTT.

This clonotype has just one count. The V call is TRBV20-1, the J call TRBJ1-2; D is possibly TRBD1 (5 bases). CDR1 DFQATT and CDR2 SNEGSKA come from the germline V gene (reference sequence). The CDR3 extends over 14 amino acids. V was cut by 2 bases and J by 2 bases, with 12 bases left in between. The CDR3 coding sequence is TGCAGTGCTAGAATCTGGGACCGAAACTATGGCTACACCTTC. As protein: CSARIWDRNYGYTF.

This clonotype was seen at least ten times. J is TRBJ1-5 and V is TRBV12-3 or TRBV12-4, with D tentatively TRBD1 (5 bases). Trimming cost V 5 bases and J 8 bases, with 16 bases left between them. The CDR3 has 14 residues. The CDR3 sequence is CASSLYGGPEPQHF. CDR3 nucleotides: TGTGCCAGCAGTCTTTATGGGGGTCCCGAGCCCCAGCATTTT.

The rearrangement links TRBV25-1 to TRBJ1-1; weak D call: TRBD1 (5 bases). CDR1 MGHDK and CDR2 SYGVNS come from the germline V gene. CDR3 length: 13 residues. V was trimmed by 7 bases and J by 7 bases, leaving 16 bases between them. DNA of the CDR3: TGTGCCAGCAAGGGTCCGGGGGAGGATGAAGCTTTCTTT. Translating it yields CASKGPGEDEAFF.

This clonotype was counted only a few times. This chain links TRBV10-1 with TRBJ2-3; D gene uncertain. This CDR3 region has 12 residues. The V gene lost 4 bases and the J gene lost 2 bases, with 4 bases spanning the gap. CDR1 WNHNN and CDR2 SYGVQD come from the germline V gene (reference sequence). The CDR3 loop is CASSGPTDTQYF. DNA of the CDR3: TGCGCCAGCAGTGGGCCCACAGATACGCAGTATTTT.

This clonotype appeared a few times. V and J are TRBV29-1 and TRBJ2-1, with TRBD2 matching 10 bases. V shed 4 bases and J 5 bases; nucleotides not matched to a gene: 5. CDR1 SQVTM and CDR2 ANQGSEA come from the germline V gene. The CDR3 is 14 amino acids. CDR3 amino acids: CSVAERGGDNEQFF. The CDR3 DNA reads TGCAGCGTTGCGGAGCGGGGGGGCGACAATGAGCAGTTCTTC.

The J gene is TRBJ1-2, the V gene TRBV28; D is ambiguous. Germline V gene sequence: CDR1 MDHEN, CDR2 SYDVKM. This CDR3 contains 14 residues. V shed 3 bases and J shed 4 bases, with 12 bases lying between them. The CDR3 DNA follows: TGTGCCAGCAGTTTTGTCGTTGACGGCTATGGCTACACCTTC. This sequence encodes CASSFVVDGYGYTF.

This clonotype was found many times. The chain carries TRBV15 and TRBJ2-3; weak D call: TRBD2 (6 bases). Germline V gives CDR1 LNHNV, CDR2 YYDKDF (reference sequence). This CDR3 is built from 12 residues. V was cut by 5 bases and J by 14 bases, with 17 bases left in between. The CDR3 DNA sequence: TGTGCCACCAGCGACGCAGGACTACAACTGTATTTT. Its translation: CATSDAGLQLYF.

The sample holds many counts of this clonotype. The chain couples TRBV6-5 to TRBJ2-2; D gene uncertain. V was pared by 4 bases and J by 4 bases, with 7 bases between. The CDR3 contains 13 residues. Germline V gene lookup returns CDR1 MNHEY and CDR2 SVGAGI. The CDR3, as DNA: TGTGCCAGCAGTTCGACCCTCACCGGGGAGCTGTTTTTT. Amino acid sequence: CASSSTLTGELFF.

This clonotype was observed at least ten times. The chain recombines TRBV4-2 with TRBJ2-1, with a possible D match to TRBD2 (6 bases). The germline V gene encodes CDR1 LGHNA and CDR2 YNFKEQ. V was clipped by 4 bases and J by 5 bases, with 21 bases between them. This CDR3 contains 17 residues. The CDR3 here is CASSPAGTPYSDNEQFF. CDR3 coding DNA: TGTGCCAGCAGCCCCGCCGGGACTCCGTATTCCGACAATGAGCAGTTCTTC.

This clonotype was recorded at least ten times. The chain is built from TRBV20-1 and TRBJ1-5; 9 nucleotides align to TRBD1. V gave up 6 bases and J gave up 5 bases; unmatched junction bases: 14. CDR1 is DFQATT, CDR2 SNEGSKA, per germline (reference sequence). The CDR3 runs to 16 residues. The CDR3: CSATGTGRRADQPQHF. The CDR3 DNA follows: TGCAGTGCAACCGGGACAGGGAGAAGGGCGGATCAGCCCCAGCATTTT.

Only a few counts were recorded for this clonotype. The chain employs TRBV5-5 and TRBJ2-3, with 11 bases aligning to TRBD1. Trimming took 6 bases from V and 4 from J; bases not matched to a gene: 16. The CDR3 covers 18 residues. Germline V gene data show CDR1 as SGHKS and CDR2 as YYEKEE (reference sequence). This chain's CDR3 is CASTFAPWTGGAADTQYF. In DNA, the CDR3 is TGTGCCAGCACCTTTGCCCCCTGGACAGGGGGCGCCGCAGATACGCAGTATTTT.

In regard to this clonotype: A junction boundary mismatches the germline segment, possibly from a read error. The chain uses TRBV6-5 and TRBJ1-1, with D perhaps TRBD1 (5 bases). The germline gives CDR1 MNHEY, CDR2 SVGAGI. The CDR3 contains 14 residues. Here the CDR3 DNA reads TGTGCCAGCAGGTACTCGGCGGGGGGCACTGAAGCTTTCTTT. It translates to CASRYSAGGTEAFF.